This section outlines one T cell receptor (beta chain) sequence together with its context. Source study methods: Researchers report that nucleated cell counts were estimated from reference gene primer amplification. Assay: immunoSEQ multiplex PCR; the TCRdb copy retains only in-frame clones and omits some. V and J calls and clone size are those listed in that table; D and trimming were worked out from the DNA. The data contain under 200,000 clones, roughly 86% of them singletons. This record comes from a study of blood T cell repertoires in COVID-19. About the study: Some COVID-19 samples were acute and others convalescent; all came from the United States, Italy and Spain. PBMCs, B-cell-depleted T cells, or T cells were the source of the cDNA or gDNA that made up the material.

CDR1 and CDR2 (germline): SNHLY, FYNNEI. The CDR3 contains 14 residues. The ends were cut back, 2 bases at V and 2 bases at J, with 9 bases in the middle. Sequenced material: peripheral blood. The chain has TRBV2 and TRBJ1-1; maybe TRBD1 (5 bases). The sequence was obtained from a man aged 18 to 30 with acute or convalescent COVID-19. CDR3 DNA sequence: TGTGCCAGCAGTGAATTGGGGGGAAACACTGAAGCTTTCTTT. Protein product: CASSELGGNTEAFF.